Listed below are T cell receptor beta chains from one sample, sequenced in a study of control samples from healthy donors and cancer patients. This table comes from immunoSEQ multiplex PCR, and its TCRdb copy is limited to in-frame clones, with some not included. Among 150,000 or so clones, approximately 94% were seen once, and the ten largest hold under 15%. Sample: blood. The receptors were sampled from a man aged 40-50 years in good health. CDR3s include the opening cysteine and the closing phenylalanine or tryptophan. The order of the fields is J gene, V gene, clone size, D gene, CDR3 protein, CDR3 DNA. The D gene is left open where the match is weak. The size entry is marked missing in some rows and otherwise reads once, few, many or a size class.

TRBJ1-5	TRBV27	-	-	CASSEIPRSTQHF	TGTGCCAGCAGCGAAATCCCCAGGAGTACCCAGCATTTT
TRBJ1-1	TRBV9	-	TRBD1	CASSPTGGPGTEAFF	TGTGCCAGCAGCCCAACAGGGGGCCCGGGCACTGAAGCTTTCTTT
TRBJ2-1	TRBV19	-	-	CASTRGPWGEQFF	TGTGCCAGTACTCGTGGGCCTTGGGGTGAGCAGTTCTTC
TRBJ1-3	TRBV9	-	-	CASSVGGNSGNTIYF	TGTGCCAGCAGCGTAGGGGGGAACTCTGGAAACACCATATATTTT
TRBJ1-4	TRBV10-2	-	TRBD1	CASSGGQGASEKLFF	TGCGCCAGCAGTGGTGGACAGGGGGCGAGTGAAAAACTGTTTTTT
TRBJ1-5	TRBV6-5	-	TRBD1	CASTEQGWNNQPQHF	TGTGCCAGCACCGAACAGGGGTGGAACAATCAGCCCCAGCATTTT
TRBJ2-1	TRBV12-3/TRBV12-4	-	-	CASSLGVYEQFF	TGTGCCAGCAGTTTAGGGGTATATGAGCAGTTCTTC
TRBJ1-1	TRBV5-1	-	-	CASSPRAGTANTEAFF	TGCGCCAGCAGCCCCCGGGCCGGGACGGCGAACACTGAAGCTTTCTTT
TRBJ2-1	TRBV9	-	-	CASSVVGSGALNEQFF	TGTGCCAGCAGCGTAGTTGGGTCAGGGGCCCTCAATGAGCAGTTCTTC
TRBJ2-7	TRBV2	-	-	CASSDSSYEQYF	TGTGCCAGCAGTGACAGCTCCTACGAGCAGTACTTC
TRBJ1-1	TRBV14	-	TRBD1	CASSRGTGVSSEAFF	TGTGCCAGCAGCCGCGGGACAGGGGTGAGCTCTGAAGCTTTCTTT
TRBJ1-2	TRBV5-4	-	TRBD1	CASSDRGRLGGYTF	TGTGCCAGCAGTGACAGGGGCCGCCTTGGAGGCTACACCTTC
TRBJ2-5	TRBV18	few	TRBD1	CASSPSPPLGQGETQYF	TGTGCCAGCTCACCCTCACCTCCCCTGGGACAGGGAGAGACCCAGTACTTC
TRBJ2-7	TRBV11-2	-	-	CASSSDYLYEQYF	TGTGCCAGCAGCTCCGACTATTTATACGAGCAGTACTTC
TRBJ2-7	TRBV10-1	-	TRBD1	CASSDWTGGTYEQYF	TGCGCCAGCAGTGACTGGACAGGGGGAACCTACGAGCAGTACTTC
TRBJ1-1	TRBV9	-	-	CASSVGSRNTEAFF	TGTGCCAGCAGCGTAGGGTCCCGGAACACTGAAGCTTTCTTT
TRBJ1-5	TRBV18	-	TRBD1	CASSWTGDNSNQPQHF	TGTGCCAGCTCTTGGACAGGCGATAATAGCAATCAGCCCCAGCATTTT
TRBJ2-1	TRBV24-1	-	-	CATSGGLSSYNEQFF	TGTGCCACCAGTGGAGGGTTAAGCTCCTACAATGAGCAGTTCTTC
TRBJ2-1	TRBV11-2	-	-	CASSPWGLKTNEQFF	TGTGCCAGCAGCCCCTGGGGACTTAAGACCAATGAGCAGTTCTTC
TRBJ1-4	TRBV10-3	-	TRBD1	CAISEDRGLDEKLFF	TGTGCCATCAGTGAAGACAGGGGGCTCGATGAAAAACTGTTTTTT
TRBJ2-7	TRBV24-1	-	TRBD1	CATSDHGQGNYEQYF	TGTGCCACCAGTGACCACGGACAGGGGAACTACGAGCAGTACTTC
TRBJ1-2	TRBV10-3	-	TRBD1	CAIETGGGGYTF	TGTGCCATCGAAACAGGGGGCGGTGGCTACACCTTC
TRBJ2-5	TRBV20-1	-	TRBD2	CSATETSRETQYF	TGCAGTGCTACTGAGACTAGCCGGGAGACCCAGTACTTC